This entry concerns a single T cell receptor beta chain. The protocol was immunoSEQ multiplex PCR, while the TCRdb copy is restricted to in-frame clones and leaves out a portion. Of 150,000 to 180,000 clones in the sample, 90% are singletons; the top ten hold less than 1.6%. Trimming cost V 7 bases and J 4 bases, with 13 bases left between them. The V gene's germline CDR1 is ENHRY and CDR2 SYGVKD. There are 13 residues in the CDR3. The sample belongs to a study of T cell responses to AZD1222 COVID-19 vaccine. This chain links TRBV10-3 with TRBJ1-1; no firm D call. This sample comprised peripheral blood, obtained 28 days after the second AZD1222 dose. This TCR came from an adult who received the AZD1222 COVID-19 vaccine. CDR3 DNA sequence: TGTGCCATCAATGAAGGGTTCGGCACTGAAGCTTTCTTT. It specifies CAINEGFGTEAFF.